This TCR beta chain is drawn from a study of blood T cell repertoires in COVID-19. Study details: Spain, Italy and the United States supplied samples that represented acute and convalescent COVID-19.

In the original analysis: Estimation of nucleated cell counts was performed using reference gene primer amplification. Sequenced by immunoSEQ multiplex PCR; TCRdb stores in-frame clones only, minus some. That table gives V, J and clone size, and the DNA gave D and trimming. The sample shows about 86,000 clones, around 86% of them seen only once. The clonotype comes from a human donor in a cohort sampled during active COVID-19. The sequencing input was peripheral blood.

The CDR3 sequence: CASSLSSMETQYF. The CDR3 DNA follows: TGTGCCAGCAGCTTGTCTAGCATGGAGACCCAGTACTTC. The J gene is TRBJ2-5, the V gene TRBV7-3; a weak D match, TRBD2 (5 bases). With 3 bases removed from V and 5 bases from J, the gap between germline ends came to 10 bases. CDR1 is SGHTA and CDR2 is FQGTGA in the germline V gene. The CDR3 has 13 amino acids.